The 23 T cell receptor beta chains below all came from one sample that was sequenced in a study of identical twins. TCRdb reanalysed the 5' RACE reads using MiXCR and keeps one entry per CDR3 protein. The sample has 200,000 to 250,000 distinct CDR3 sequences, 5% to 7% seen once. The same specimen was also included in a second study, on T cells expressing NK-cell markers.

Sequencing was performed on CD8+ T cells sorted from blood. Source of these receptors: a woman between 18 and 30 years old in good health.

In this sample, this clonotype turned up many times. The chain uses TRBV20-1 and TRBJ2-1; 8 bases match TRBD2. The CDR3 has 12 amino acids. V dropped 2 bases and J dropped 8; count of bases not matched to a gene: 2. Germline V lookup: CDR1 DFQATT, CDR2 SNEGSKA (reference sequence). DNA of the CDR3: TGCAGTGCTAGACTAGCGGGCCATGAGCAGTTCTTC. This sequence encodes CSARLAGHEQFF.

CDR3 DNA sequence: TGCGCCAGCAGCTTGGCGGACAGGGGGCTCGATACGCAGTATTTT. Translating gives CASSLADRGLDTQYF. The V call is TRBV5-1, the J call TRBJ2-3, with 11 bases matching TRBD1. The junction had 3 bases not matched to a gene; V was cut back by 0 bases and J by 6 bases. Looked up from germline, CDR1 is SGHRS and CDR2 is YFSETQ. The CDR3 has 15 amino acids.

The table lists this clonotype with a few counts. The CDR3 DNA reads TGTGCCAGCAGCTTTTCCCCAGGGGGGGAAGATGGCTACACCTTC. Translating gives CASSFSPGGEDGYTF. The chain employs TRBV7-8 and TRBJ1-2; 7 positions agree with TRBD1. CDR3 length: 15 amino acids. Looked up from germline, CDR1 is SGHVS and CDR2 is FQNEAQ. The V gene end was trimmed by 3 bases and the J gene end by 6 bases; junction bases not matched to a gene: 10.

Regarding this clonotype: A clone one base away is much larger, so this may be a read error. The chain uses TRBV27 and TRBJ1-5; possible D gene TRBD1, 5 bases. The CDR3 sequence is 14 residues long. V was clipped by 5 bases and J by 6 bases, with 14 bases between them. Germline CDR1 reads MNHEY; CDR2 reads SMNVEV (reference sequence). In DNA form, the CDR3 reads TGTGCCAGCAGTCCGCGGTCAGGGTTTCAGCCCCAGCATTTT. Translation gives CASSPRSGFQPQHF.

The sample holds many counts of this clonotype. The rearrangement links TRBV16 to TRBJ2-1; 7 nucleotides align to TRBD2. CDR1 and CDR2 (germline): KGHSY, FQNENV. The CDR3 is 16 residues long. The V gene end was trimmed by 6 bases and the J gene end by 3 bases; junction bases not matched to a gene: 11. CDR3 amino acids: CASSQPQASGYNEQFF. The CDR3 DNA is TGTGCCAGCAGTCAGCCCCAGGCTAGCGGCTACAATGAGCAGTTCTTC. Looking up the rest from reference TRBV16 and TRBJ2-1 gives the full variable domain: GEEVAQTPKHLVRGEGQKAKLYCAPIKGHSYVFWYQQVLKNEFKFLISFQNENVFDETGMPKERFSAKCLPNSPCSLEIQATKLEDSAVYFCASSQPQASGYNEQFFGPGTRLTVL.

The chain has TRBV9 and TRBJ2-7, with TRBD2 identical over 8 bases. CDR1 SGDLS and CDR2 YYNGEE come from the germline V gene. This CDR3 has 15 residues. J gave up 2 bases and V 0 bases, and 4 bases lay outside the gene matches. CDR3 bases: TGTGCCAGCAGCGTAGCACCGGGACTAGCCTACGAGCAGTACTTC. Amino acid sequence: CASSVAPGLAYEQYF.

The chain joins TRBV11-2 to TRBJ1-1; no reliable D call. CDR1 SGHAT and CDR2 FQNNGV come from the germline V gene. CDR3 length: 15 amino acids. Trimming removed 5 bases from V and 0 bases from J, with 13 bases in between. DNA of the CDR3: TGTGCCAGCAGCCCCCTGGACGGATTGAACACTGAAGCTTTCTTT. It is translated as CASSPLDGLNTEAFF.

The chain employs TRBV9 and TRBJ2-7; possible D gene TRBD1, 6 bases. The CDR3 is made up of 15 amino acids. V shed 0 bases and J shed 3 bases, with 13 bases lying between them. Germline loops: CDR1 SGDLS, CDR2 YYNGEE. This CDR3 is CASSVEGTPIYEQYF. The CDR3 coding sequence is TGTGCCAGCAGCGTAGAGGGGACACCTATCTACGAGCAGTACTTC.

This clonotype was recorded at least ten times. The chain carries TRBV12-3 or TRBV12-4 and TRBJ1-1; D not resolved. Between the trimmed V and J ends, which lost 0 bases and 0 bases, there was a span of 8 bases. The CDR3 runs 15 residues. The CDR3: CASSLAGYMNTEAFF. The DNA of the CDR3 is TGTGCCAGCAGTTTAGCTGGTTACATGAACACTGAAGCTTTCTTT.

The chain has TRBV6-2 or TRBV6-3 and TRBJ2-1, with D tentatively TRBD2 (6 bases). Germline V CDR1 and CDR2: MNHEY, SVGEGT. This CDR3 has 15 amino acids. Trimming pared 1 base from V and 12 bases from J, leaving 19 bases between. DNA of the CDR3: TGTGCCAGCAGTTACTGGTCCAGCGGGTCCAAGGGGCAGTTCTTC. This sequence encodes CASSYWSSGSKGQFF.

V and J are TRBV7-3 and TRBJ2-3; 10 nucleotides line up with TRBD1. With 10 bases clipped from V and 6 bases from J, the junction kept 13 bases outside the gene matches. CDR1 and CDR2 (germline): SGHTA, FQGTGA. This CDR3 region has 15 residues. The DNA of the CDR3 is TGTGCCACAAAAACCGGGACAGGGGAAATGGATACGCAGTATTTT. This encodes CATKTGTGEMDTQYF. Full variable domain (remainder filled in from reference TRBV7-3 and TRBJ2-3): GAGVSQTPSNKVTEKGKYVELRCDPISGHTALYWYRQSLGQGPEFLIYFQGTGAADDSGLPNDRFFAVRPEGSVSTLKIQRTERGDSAVYLCATKTGTGEMDTQYFGPGTRLTVL.

In its sample, this clonotype was seen a few times. The chain couples TRBV4-1 to TRBJ2-5; D may be TRBD2 (5 bases). The germline gives CDR1 MGHRA, CDR2 YSYEKL. The CDR3 totals 14 residues. V dropped 0 bases and J dropped 5 bases, with 10 bases sitting between them. The CDR3 nucleotides read TGCGCCAGCAGCCAAGATCGAGGGCCGGAGACCCAGTACTTC. It yields the protein CASSQDRGPETQYF.

This clonotype has only a few counts. V gene TRBV29-1 combines with J gene TRBJ2-1, with a possible D match to TRBD1 (5 bases). CDR3 length equals 14 residues. The V gene's germline CDR1 is SQVTM and CDR2 ANQGSEA. The V gene lost 5 bases and the J gene lost 7 bases, with 18 bases spanning the gap. CDR3 sequence (DNA): TGCAGCGTTTCTGGGGCAGGCGATGGTAATGAGCAGTTCTTC. It encodes CSVSGAGDGNEQFF.

This chain joins TRBV7-2 and TRBJ2-3, with TRBD2 matching over 7 bases. The CDR3 runs to 16 residues. The junction had 10 bases not matched to a gene; V was cut back by 6 bases and J by 1 base. In germline, CDR1 is SGHTA, CDR2 FQGNSA. The CDR3 sequence is CASRTSERRGTDTQYF. CDR3 nucleotide sequence: TGTGCCAGCAGAACTAGCGAAAGGCGTGGCACAGATACGCAGTATTTT.

This clonotype occurred many times. The V call is TRBV29-1, the J call TRBJ2-1; D ambiguous. Trimming removed 4 bases from V and 10 bases from J, with 5 bases in between. The germline V gene encodes CDR1 SQVTM and CDR2 ANQGSEA. The CDR3 is made up of 9 amino acids. In nucleotides, the CDR3 is TGCAGCGTTGCCGGGGAGCAGTTCTTC. The encoded protein is CSVAGEQFF.

The chain has TRBV6-1 and TRBJ2-1, with 7 bases matching TRBD2. V was pared by 5 bases and J by 4 bases, with 8 bases of the junction left unmatched. Germline V CDR1 and CDR2: MNHNS, SASEGT. The CDR3 extends over 15 amino acids. Here the CDR3 DNA reads TGTGCCAGCAGTCATCCAGGGCGGGGGTACAATGAGCAGTTCTTC. It encodes CASSHPGRGYNEQFF.

The V call is TRBV10-1, the J call TRBJ1-4; D is uncertain. V lost 2 bases and J 8 bases, leaving 12 bases between the germline ends. The germline gives CDR1 WNHNN, CDR2 SYGVQD (reference sequence). The CDR3 sequence is 14 residues long. In nucleotides, the CDR3 is TGCGCCAGCAGTGAGGACGGAGACGGGGAAAAACTGTTTTTT. Translated: CASSEDGDGEKLFF.

This clonotype turned up a few times. The J gene is TRBJ2-3, the V gene TRBV27; 10 bases fit TRBD1. This CDR3 spans 17 amino acids. J gave up 1 base and V 6 bases, and 10 bases lay outside the gene matches. Germline V CDR1 and CDR2: MNHEY, SMNVEV (reference sequence). The CDR3 loop is CASSRLDRGRGTDTQYF. CDR3 DNA sequence: TGTGCCAGCAGCCGACTAGACAGGGGGCGCGGCACAGATACGCAGTATTTT.

This rearrangement joins TRBV10-3 to TRBJ2-1; TRBD2 aligns across 12 bases. The CDR3 contains 23 residues. CDR1 and CDR2 (germline): ENHRY, SYGVKD. J was trimmed by 0 bases and V by 3 bases; bases with no gene match: 21. The CDR3 DNA follows: TGTGCCATCAGTGATCTAGCGGGAGGGCCTATGTCGAGGATTCTCAGCTCCTACAATGAGCAGTTCTTC. Its protein product is CAISDLAGGPMSRILSSYNEQFF.

Many counts were recorded for this clonotype. The chain employs TRBV27 and TRBJ2-1, with D tentatively TRBD2 (6 bases). The V end was cut by 6 bases, the J end by 5 bases, with 14 bases between. Germline V gene sequence: CDR1 MNHEY, CDR2 SMNVEV (reference sequence). This CDR3 spans 14 amino acids. The CDR3 region has the DNA TGTGCCAGCAGAGGTGGGACTCGGAACAATGAGCAGTTCTTC. As protein: CASRGGTRNNEQFF.

This clonotype was recorded a few times. The rearrangement joins TRBV6-5 to TRBJ1-2, with a possible D match to TRBD1 (5 bases). V lost 7 bases and J 8 bases, leaving 14 bases between the germline ends. The CDR3 has 12 amino acids. The germline CDR1 and CDR2 sequences are MNHEY and SVGAGI. CDR3 sequence: CASTSTDGGYTF. The DNA for the CDR3 is TGTGCCAGCACATCGACAGACGGCGGCTACACCTTC.

Ten or more counts support this clonotype. This chain joins TRBV29-1 and TRBJ1-1, with D tentatively TRBD1 (6 bases). This CDR3 comprises 13 residues. CDR1 SQVTM and CDR2 ANQGSEA come from the germline V gene. V was shortened by 5 bases and J by 6 bases, with 16 bases between the two germline ends. CDR3 in DNA: TGCAGCGTTACAGGGCCGGGGGACCCTGAAGCTTTCTTT. The encoded protein is CSVTGPGDPEAFF.

The table lists this clonotype with a few counts. This chain links TRBV27 with TRBJ2-3; TRBD1 or TRBD2 may be the D gene (6 bases each). The ends were cut back, 5 bases at V and 3 bases at J, with 15 bases in the middle. The CDR3 length is 15 residues. Germline CDR1 is MNHEY and CDR2 is SMNVEV (reference sequence). As DNA, the CDR3 is TGTGCCAGCAGTCCCCCTGGGGGGCTTACAGATACGCAGTATTTT. It yields the protein CASSPPGGLTDTQYF.